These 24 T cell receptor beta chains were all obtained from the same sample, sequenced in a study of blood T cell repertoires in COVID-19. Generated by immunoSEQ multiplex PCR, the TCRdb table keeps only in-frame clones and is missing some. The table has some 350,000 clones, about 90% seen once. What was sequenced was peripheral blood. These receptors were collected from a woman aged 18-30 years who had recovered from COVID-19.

The CDR3 nucleotides read TGTGCCACCTCTAGGACAGGGCTTCCAGATACGCAGTATTTT. It is translated as CATSRTGLPDTQYF. The V and J genes are TRBV24-1 and TRBJ2-3; 8 bases fit TRBD1. Germline loops: CDR1 KGHDR, CDR2 SFDVKD. The V gene end was trimmed by 9 bases and the J gene end by 4 bases; junction bases not matched to a gene: 8. CDR3 length: 14 amino acids.

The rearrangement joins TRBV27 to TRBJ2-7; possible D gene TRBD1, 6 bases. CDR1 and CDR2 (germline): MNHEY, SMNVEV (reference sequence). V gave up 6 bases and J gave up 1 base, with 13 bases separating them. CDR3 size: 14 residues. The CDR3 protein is CASSTGPESYEQYV. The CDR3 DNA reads TGTGCCAGCAGCACAGGGCCCGAATCCTACGAGCAGTACGTC.

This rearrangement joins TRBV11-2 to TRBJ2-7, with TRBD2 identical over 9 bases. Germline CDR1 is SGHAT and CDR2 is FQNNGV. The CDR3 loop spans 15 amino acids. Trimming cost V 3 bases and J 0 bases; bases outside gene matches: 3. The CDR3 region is CASSLGLAFSYEQYV. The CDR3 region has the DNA TGTGCCAGCAGCTTGGGACTAGCTTTCTCCTACGAGCAGTACGTC.

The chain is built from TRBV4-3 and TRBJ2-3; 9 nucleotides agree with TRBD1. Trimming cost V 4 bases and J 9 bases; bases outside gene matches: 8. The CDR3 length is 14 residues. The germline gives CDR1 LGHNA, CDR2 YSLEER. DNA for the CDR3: TGCGCCAGCAGCCGTGGGTGGACAGGGGACACGCAGTATTTT. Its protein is CASSRGWTGDTQYF.

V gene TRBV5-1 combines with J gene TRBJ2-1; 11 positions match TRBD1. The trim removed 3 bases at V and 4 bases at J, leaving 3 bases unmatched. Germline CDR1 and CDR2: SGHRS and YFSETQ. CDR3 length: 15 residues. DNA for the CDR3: TGCGCCAGCAGCTCCGGACAGGGGGCGTACAATGAGCAGTTCTTC. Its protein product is CASSSGQGAYNEQFF.

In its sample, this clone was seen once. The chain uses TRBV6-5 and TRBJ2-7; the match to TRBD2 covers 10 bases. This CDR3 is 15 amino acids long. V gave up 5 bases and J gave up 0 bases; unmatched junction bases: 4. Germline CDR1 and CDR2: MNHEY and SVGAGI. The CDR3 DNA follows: TGTGCCAGCAGTAAACTAGCGGGAAGCTCCTACGAGCAGTACGTC. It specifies CASSKLAGSSYEQYV.

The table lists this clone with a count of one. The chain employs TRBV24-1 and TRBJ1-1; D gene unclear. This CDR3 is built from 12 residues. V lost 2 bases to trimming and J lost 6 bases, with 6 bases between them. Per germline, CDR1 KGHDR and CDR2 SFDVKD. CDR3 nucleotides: TGTGCCACCAGTGATTCTTATTCTGAAGCTTTCTTT. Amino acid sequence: CATSDSYSEAFF.

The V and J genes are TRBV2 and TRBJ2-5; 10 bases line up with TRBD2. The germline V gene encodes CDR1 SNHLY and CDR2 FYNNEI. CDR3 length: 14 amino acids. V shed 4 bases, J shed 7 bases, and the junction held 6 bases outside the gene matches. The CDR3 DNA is TGTGCCAGCAGTGTCGGGACTAGCGTGGTGACCCAGTACTTC. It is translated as CASSVGTSVVTQYF.

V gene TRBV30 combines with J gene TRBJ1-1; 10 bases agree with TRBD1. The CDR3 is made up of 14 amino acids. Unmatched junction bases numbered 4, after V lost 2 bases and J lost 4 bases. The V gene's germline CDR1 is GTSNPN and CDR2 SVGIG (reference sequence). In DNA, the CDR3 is TGTGCCTGGAGTTGGGGACAGGGGTCCACTGAAGCTTTCTTT. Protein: CAWSWGQGSTEAFF.

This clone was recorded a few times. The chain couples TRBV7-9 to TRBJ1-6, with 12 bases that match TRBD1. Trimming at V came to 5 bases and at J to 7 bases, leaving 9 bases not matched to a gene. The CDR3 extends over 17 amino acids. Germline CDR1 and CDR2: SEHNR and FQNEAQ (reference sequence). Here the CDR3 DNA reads TGTGCCAGCAGCCTAACCGGGACAGGGGGCCTGAATTCACCCCTCCACTTT. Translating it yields CASSLTGTGGLNSPLHF. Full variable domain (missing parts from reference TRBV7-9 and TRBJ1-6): DTGVSQNPRHKITKRGQNVTFRCDPISEHNRLYWYRQTLGQGPEFLTYFQNEAQLEKSRLLSDRFSAERPKGSFSTLEIQRTEQGDSAMYLCASSLTGTGGLNSPLHFGNGTRLTVT.

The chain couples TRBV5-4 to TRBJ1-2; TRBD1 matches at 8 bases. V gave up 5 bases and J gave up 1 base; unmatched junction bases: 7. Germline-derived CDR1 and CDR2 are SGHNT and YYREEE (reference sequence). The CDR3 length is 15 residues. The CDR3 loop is CASRSGQDDNYGYTF. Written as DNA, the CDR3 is TGTGCCAGCAGGTCGGGACAGGACGATAACTATGGCTACACCTTC.

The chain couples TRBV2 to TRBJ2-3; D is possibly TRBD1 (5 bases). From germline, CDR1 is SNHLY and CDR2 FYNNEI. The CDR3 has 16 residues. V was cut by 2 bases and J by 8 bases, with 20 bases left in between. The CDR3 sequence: CASSERQGGTPGTQYF. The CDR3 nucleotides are TGTGCCAGCAGTGAAAGGCAGGGTGGCACCCCTGGTACGCAGTATTTT.

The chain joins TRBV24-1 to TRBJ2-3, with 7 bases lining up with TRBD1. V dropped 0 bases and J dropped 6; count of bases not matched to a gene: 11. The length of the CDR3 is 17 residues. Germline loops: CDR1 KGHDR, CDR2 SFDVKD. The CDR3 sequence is CATSDLVQGETEDTQYF. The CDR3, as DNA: TGTGCCACCAGTGATTTGGTCCAGGGGGAAACGGAGGATACGCAGTATTTT.

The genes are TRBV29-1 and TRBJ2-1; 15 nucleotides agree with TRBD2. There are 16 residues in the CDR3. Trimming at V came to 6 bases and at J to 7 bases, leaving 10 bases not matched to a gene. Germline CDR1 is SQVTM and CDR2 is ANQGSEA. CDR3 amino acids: CSVAGTSGRSANEQFF. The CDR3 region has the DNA TGCAGCGTCGCGGGGACTAGCGGGAGGAGTGCGAATGAGCAGTTCTTC.

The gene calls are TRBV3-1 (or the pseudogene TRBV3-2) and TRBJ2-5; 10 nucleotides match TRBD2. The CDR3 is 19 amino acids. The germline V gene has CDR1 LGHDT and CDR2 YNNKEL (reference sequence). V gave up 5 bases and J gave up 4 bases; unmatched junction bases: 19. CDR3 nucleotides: TGTGCCAGCAGCTCCACGACTAGCGGGCCTACGGGGGGGTCAGAGACCCAGTACTTC. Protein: CASSSTTSGPTGGSETQYF.

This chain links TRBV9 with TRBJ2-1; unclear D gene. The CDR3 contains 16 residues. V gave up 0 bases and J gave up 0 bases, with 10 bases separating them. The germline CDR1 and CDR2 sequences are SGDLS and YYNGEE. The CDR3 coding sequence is TGTGCCAGCAGCGTAGACGTGGGCAGCTCCTACAATGAGCAGTTCTTC. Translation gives CASSVDVGSSYNEQFF.

The CDR3 region is CASSQRGLAGAHSPETQYF. The CDR3 region has the DNA TGCGCCAGCAGCCAACGCGGGCTAGCGGGAGCACATTCCCCAGAGACCCAGTACTTC. This sequence joins TRBV4-1 and TRBJ2-5; 10 bases align to TRBD2. Looked up from germline, CDR1 is MGHRA and CDR2 is YSYEKL. The ends lost 2 bases at V and 4 bases at J; junction bases unmatched: 16. This CDR3 contains 19 residues.

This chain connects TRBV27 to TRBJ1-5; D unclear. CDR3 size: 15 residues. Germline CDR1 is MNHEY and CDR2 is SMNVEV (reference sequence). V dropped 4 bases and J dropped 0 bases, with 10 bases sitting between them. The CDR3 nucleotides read TGTGCCAGCAGTTCCCCGGGAGGTAGCAATCAGCCCCAGCATTTT. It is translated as CASSSPGGSNQPQHF.

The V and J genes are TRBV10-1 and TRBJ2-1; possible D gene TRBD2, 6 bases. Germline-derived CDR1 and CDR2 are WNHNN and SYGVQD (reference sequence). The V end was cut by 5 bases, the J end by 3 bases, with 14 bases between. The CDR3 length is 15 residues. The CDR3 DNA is TGCGCCAGCAGTATTAGCGGACTGGGCTACAATGAGCAGTTCTTC. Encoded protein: CASSISGLGYNEQFF.

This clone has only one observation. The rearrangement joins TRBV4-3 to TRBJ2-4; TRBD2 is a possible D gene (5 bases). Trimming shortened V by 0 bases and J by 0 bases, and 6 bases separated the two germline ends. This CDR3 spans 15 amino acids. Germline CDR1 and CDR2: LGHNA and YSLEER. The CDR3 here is CASSQERVAKNIQYF. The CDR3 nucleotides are TGCGCCAGCAGCCAAGAGAGGGTAGCCAAAAACATTCAGTACTTC.

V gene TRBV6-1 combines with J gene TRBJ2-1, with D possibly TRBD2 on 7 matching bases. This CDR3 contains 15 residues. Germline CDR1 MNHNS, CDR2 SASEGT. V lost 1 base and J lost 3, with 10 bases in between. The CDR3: CASSEVGGLYNEQFF. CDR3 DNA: TGTGCCAGCAGTGAAGTGGGGGGGCTCTACAATGAGCAGTTCTTC.

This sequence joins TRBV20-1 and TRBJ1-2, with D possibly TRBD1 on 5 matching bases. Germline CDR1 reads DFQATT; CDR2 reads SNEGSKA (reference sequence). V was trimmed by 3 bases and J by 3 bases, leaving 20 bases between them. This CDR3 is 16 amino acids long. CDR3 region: CSASPIRGREDYGYTF. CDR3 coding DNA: TGCAGTGCTAGTCCTATTAGGGGCAGGGAGGACTATGGCTACACCTTC.

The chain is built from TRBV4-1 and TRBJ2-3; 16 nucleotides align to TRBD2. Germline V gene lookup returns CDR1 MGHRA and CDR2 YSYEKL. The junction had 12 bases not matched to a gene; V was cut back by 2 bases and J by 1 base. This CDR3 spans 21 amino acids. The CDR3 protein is CASSQPQGLAGGVWGTDTQYF. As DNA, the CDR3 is TGCGCCAGCAGCCAACCTCAGGGACTAGCGGGAGGGGTTTGGGGCACAGATACGCAGTATTTT.

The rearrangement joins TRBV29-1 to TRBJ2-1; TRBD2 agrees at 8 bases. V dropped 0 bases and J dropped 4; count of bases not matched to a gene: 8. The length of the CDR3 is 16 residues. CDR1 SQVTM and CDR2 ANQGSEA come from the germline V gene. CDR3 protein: CSVEDRASGRYNEQFF. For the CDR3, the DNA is TGCAGCGTTGAAGATCGGGCTAGCGGGCGTTACAATGAGCAGTTCTTC.